These T cell receptor beta chains were read from a single sample in a study of T cells after yellow fever vaccination. TCRdb re-analysed the 5' RACE reads in MiXCR, keeping a single row per CDR3 protein. The sample has about 580,000 distinct CDR3 sequences; 17% are singletons. The sample in question was PBMCs, obtained 5 days after the first yellow fever vaccination. These receptors all stem from a man in his late teens or twenties who received the YFV17D yellow fever vaccine. Each CDR3 is given with its conserved first and last residue. Fields, in order: V gene, J gene, CDR3 protein.

>TRBV25-1|TRBJ1-5
CASSEAGGPYSNQPQHF
>TRBV27|TRBJ2-5
CASSLWAGLSEETQYF
>TRBV4-1|TRBJ1-1
CASSQATQRSAFF
>TRBV25-1|TRBJ2-7
CASSEQKVKVEQYF
>TRBV6-1|TRBJ1-6
CASSEAGKERSPLHF
>TRBV29-1|TRBJ2-5
CSVTGSGETQYF
>TRBV29-1|TRBJ1-2
CSFVRGGSQGYTF
>TRBV7-9|TRBJ1-2
CASSLDLNGYTF
>TRBV5-1|TRBJ2-7
CASMGGTYEQYF
>TRBV12-3/TRBV12-4|TRBJ1-4
CASRGLWDEKLFF
>TRBV18|TRBJ2-7
CASSPFSLAGGSSYEQYF
>TRBV6-2/TRBV6-3|TRBJ2-1
CASRRLGGSYNEQFF
>TRBV5-1|TRBJ1-4
CASSLRGRGEKLFF
>TRBV28|TRBJ1-1
CASSLFPGQGSGTEAFF
>TRBV23-1|TRBJ2-5
CVSCQQKGHAETQYF
>TRBV6-5|TRBJ1-1
CASSYWVTGATEAFF
>TRBV11-2|TRBJ1-4
CASSKDKTYEKLFF
>TRBV7-9|TRBJ1-5
CASQRSNQPQHF
>TRBV9|TRBJ1-4
CASSVGTGGLYEKLFF
>TRBV7-9|TRBJ2-3
CASSQTGGWADTQYF
>TRBV11-2|TRBJ2-3
CASSLGGLAGGPRTDTQYF
>TRBV5-4|TRBJ2-3
CASRMRDRNTDTQYF
>TRBV7-6|TRBJ2-5
CASSLAWGPGETQYF
>TRBV10-3|TRBJ1-6
CAISESRQGVSSPLHF
>TRBV19|TRBJ1-6
CARPPGTGGDSPLHF
>TRBV18|TRBJ2-1
CASSPVRLGRNEQFF
>TRBV7-2|TRBJ2-2
CASSFIQVNTGELFF
>TRBV4-2|TRBJ1-6
CASSQQTGGYFSPLHF
>TRBV4-1|TRBJ1-1
CASSQGLIMNTEAFF
>TRBV25-1|TRBJ1-3
CASEPRNIRLRPGNTIYF
>TRBV11-2|TRBJ2-3
CASSPPSGRVSKGNTQYF
>TRBV13|TRBJ2-5
CASSTRLGYRGRETQYF
>TRBV11-2|TRBJ2-3
CASSLDRRGLADTQYF
>TRBV4-1|TRBJ1-2
CASSQPGRSGGYTF
>TRBV7-2|TRBJ1-5
CASSSRSEQPQHF
>TRBV5-1|TRBJ2-7
CASSSTTGPTYEQYF
>TRBV12-3/TRBV12-4|TRBJ1-1
CASSSPSGNTEAFF
>TRBV28|TRBJ2-5
CASSTPASETQYF
>TRBV2|TRBJ2-3
CASSVVGGGTDTQYF
>TRBV11-2|TRBJ2-3
CASSFLTSGRDTQYF
>TRBV15|TRBJ1-4
CATSRDSLGKLFF
>TRBV7-2|TRBJ2-6
CASSFALAGLLSGANVLTF
>TRBV4-1|TRBJ2-5
CASSQANRQETQYF
>TRBV6-1|TRBJ2-1
CASSAPGTGRNEQFF
>TRBV5-5|TRBJ2-3
CASSPTGQNTDTQYF
>TRBV6-1|TRBJ2-5
CASRVTSGEETQYF
>TRBV19|TRBJ1-5
CASSRTGTLGPQHF
>TRBV6-5|TRBJ1-2
CASSYSTGGSYGYTF